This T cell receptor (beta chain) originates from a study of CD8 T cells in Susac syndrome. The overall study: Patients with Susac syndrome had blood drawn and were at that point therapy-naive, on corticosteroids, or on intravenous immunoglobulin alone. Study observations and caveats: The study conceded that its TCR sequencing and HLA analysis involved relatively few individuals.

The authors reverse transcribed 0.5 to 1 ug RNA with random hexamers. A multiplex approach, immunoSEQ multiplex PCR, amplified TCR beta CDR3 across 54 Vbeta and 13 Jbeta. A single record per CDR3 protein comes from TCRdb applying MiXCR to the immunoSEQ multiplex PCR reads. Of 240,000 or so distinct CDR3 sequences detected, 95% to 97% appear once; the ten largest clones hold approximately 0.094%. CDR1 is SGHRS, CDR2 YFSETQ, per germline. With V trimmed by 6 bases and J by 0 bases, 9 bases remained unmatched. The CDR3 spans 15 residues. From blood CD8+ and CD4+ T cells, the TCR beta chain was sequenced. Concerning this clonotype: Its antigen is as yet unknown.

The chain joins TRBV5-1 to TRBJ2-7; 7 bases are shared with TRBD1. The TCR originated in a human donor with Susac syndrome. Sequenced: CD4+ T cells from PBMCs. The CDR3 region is CASMLGQSSSYEQYF. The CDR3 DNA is TGCGCCAGCATGCTGGGACAGTCAAGCTCCTACGAGCAGTACTTC.